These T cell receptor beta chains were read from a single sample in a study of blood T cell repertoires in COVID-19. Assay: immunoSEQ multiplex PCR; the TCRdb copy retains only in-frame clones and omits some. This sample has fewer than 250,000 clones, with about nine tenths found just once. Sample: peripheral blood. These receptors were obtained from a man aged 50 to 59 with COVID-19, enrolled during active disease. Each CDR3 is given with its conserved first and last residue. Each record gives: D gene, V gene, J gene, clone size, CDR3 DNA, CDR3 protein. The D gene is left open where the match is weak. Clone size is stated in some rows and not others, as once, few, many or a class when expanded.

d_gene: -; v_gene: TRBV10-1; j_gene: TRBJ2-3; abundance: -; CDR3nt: TGCGCCAGCAGTGAGTCGAGCGGCACAGATACGCAGTATTTT; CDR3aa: CASSESSGTDTQYF
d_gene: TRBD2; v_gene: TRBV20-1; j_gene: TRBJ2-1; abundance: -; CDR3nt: TGCAGTGCTAGTCCTGGGAGGGGAACCAATGAGCAGTTCTTC; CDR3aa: CSASPGRGTNEQFF
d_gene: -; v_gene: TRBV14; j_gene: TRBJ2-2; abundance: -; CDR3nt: TGTGCCAGCAGCATGACAAGAAACACCGGGGAGCTGTTTTTT; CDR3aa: CASSMTRNTGELFF
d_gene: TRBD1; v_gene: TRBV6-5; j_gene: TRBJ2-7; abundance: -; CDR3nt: TGTGCCAGCAGTTGGGGGACAGGGGACGAGCAGTACTTC; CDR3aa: CASSWGTGDEQYF
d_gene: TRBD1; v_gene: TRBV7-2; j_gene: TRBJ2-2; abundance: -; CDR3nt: TGTGCCAGCAGCCCTCTCCCGGGACAGGGACCGAACACCGGGGAGCTGTTTTTT; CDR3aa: CASSPLPGQGPNTGELFF
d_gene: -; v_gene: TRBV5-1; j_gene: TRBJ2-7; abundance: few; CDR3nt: TGCGCCAGCAGCCCCCGACGGGATTTCTACGAGCAGTACTTC; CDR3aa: CASSPRRDFYEQYF
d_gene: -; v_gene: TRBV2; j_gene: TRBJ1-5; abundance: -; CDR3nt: TGTGCCAGCAGACGACAGGCGGGTAGCAATCAGCCCCAGCATTTT; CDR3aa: CASRRQAGSNQPQHF
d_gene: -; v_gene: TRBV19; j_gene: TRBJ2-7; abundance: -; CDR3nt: TGTGCCGCGGGTGGCCCTCTCGAGCAGTACTTC; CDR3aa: CAAGGPLEQYF
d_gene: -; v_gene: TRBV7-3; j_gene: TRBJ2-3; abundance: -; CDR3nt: TGTGCCAGCAGCCCAAGCGGGACAGGAAGCACAGATACGCAGTATTTT; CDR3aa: CASSPSGTGSTDTQYF
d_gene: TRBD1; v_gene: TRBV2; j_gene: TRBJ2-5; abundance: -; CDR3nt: TGTGCCAGCTTCCGGGACAGGGACCAAGAGACCCAGTACTTC; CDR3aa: CASFRDRDQETQYF
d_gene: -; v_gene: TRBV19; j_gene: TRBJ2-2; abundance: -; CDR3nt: TGTGCCAGTAGTGTACAGGGAGGGAGCACCGGGGAGCTGTTTTTT; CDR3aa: CASSVQGGSTGELFF
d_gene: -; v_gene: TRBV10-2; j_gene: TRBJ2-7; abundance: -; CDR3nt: TGCGCCAGCATTGGGGCAGTTGGAACCTACGAGCAGTACTTC; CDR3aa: CASIGAVGTYEQYF
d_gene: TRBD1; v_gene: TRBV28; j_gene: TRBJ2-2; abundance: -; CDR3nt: TGTGCCAGCACTCCCCCGGGGACAGGGGGGACCGGGGAGCTGTTTTTT; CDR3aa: CASTPPGTGGTGELFF
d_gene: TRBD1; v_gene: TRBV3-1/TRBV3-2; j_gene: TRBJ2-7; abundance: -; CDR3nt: TGTGCCAGCAGCCATAGGACAGGCCCGTACGAGCAGTACTTC; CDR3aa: CASSHRTGPYEQYF
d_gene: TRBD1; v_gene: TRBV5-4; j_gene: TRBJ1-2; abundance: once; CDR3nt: TGTGCCAGCAGCTTGGGTGGGACAGGGGGCCTTGGCTATGGCTACACCTTC; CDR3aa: CASSLGGTGGLGYGYTF
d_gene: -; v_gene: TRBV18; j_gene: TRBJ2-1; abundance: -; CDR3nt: TGTGCCAGCTCACCACCGGCACTAGCAGGTGAGCAGTTCTTC; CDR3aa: CASSPPALAGEQFF
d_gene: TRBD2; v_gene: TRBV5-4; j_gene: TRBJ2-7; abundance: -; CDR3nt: TGTGCCAGCAGCTTGGCTGGGGGGGGGTACGAGCAGTACTTC; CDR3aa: CASSLAGGGYEQYF
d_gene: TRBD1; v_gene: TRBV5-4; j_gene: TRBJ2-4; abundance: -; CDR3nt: TGTGCCAGCAGCTTGAAGGGGGCGTACATTCAGTACTTC; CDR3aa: CASSLKGAYIQYF
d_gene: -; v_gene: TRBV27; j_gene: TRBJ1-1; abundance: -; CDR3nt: TGTGCCAGCAGTGCCCCGGGGAACACTGAAGCTTTCTTT; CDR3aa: CASSAPGNTEAFF
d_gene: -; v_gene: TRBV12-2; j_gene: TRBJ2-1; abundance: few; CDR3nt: TGTGCAAGTCGCTTAGGGCTACCGGGACTAGCGGGGGAACCAAAGCCAAATGAGCAGTTCTTC; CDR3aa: CASRLGLPGLAGEPKPNEQFF
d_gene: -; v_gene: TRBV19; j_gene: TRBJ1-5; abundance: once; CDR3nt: TGTGCCAGTAGTATCATCAGGGGACGGGGTCAGCCCCAGCATTTT; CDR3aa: CASSIIRGRGQPQHF
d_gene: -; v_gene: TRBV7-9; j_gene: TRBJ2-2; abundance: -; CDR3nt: TGTGCCAGCAGCCCCATCACAGCAACCGGGGAGCTGTTTTTT; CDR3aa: CASSPITATGELFF
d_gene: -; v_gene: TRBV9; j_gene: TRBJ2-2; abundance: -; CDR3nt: TGTGCCAGCAGCGTGGACTACGGGGAGCTGTTTTTT; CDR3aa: CASSVDYGELFF
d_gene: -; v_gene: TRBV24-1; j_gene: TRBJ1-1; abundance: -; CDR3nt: TGTGCCCCTCAAACATCAACCCAGGGGAAGAACACTGAAGCTTTCTTT; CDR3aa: CAPQTSTQGKNTEAFF